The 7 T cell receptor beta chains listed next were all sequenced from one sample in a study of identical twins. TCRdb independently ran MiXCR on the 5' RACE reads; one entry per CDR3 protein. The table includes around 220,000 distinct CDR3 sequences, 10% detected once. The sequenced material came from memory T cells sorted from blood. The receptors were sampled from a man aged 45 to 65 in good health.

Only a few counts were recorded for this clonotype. In DNA, the CDR3 is TGTGCCACCAGCAGAGATCAGGCGAGGACAGATACGCAGTATTTT. Its protein product is CATSRDQARTDTQYF. This chain links TRBV15 with TRBJ2-3; D gene ambiguous. The CDR3 runs to 15 residues. Trimming shortened V by 0 bases and J by 3 bases, and 10 bases separated the two germline ends. The V gene's germline CDR1 is LNHNV and CDR2 YYDKDF (reference sequence).

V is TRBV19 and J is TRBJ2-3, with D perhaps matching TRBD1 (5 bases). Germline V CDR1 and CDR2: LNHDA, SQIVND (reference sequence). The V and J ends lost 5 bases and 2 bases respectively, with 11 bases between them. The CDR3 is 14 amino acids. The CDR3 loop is CASSPQGTTDTQYF. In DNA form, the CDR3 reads TGTGCCAGTAGTCCGCAGGGAACCACAGATACGCAGTATTTT.

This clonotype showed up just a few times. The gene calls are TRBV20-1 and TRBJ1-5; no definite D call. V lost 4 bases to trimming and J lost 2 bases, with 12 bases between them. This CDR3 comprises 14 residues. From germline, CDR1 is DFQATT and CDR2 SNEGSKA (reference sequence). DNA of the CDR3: TGCAGTGCTATAACCTTTGGGGGCAATCAGCCCCAGCATTTT. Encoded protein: CSAITFGGNQPQHF.

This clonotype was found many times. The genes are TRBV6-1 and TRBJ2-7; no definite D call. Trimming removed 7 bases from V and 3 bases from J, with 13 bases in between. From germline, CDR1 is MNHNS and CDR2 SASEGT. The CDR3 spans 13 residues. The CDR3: CASKNGPYYEQYF. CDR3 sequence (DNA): TGTGCCAGCAAGAACGGGCCCTACTACGAGCAGTACTTC.

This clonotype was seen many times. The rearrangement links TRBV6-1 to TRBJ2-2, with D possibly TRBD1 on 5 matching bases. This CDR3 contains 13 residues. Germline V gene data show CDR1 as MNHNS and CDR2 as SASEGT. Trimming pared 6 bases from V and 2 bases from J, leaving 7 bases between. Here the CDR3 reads CASRDTNTGELFF. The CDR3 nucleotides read TGTGCCAGCAGGGACACAAACACCGGGGAGCTGTTTTTT.

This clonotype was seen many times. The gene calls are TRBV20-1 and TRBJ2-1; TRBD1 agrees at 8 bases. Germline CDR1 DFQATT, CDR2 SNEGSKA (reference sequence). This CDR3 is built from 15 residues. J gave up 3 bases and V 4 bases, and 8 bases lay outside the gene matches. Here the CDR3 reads CSATSRQGHYNEQFF. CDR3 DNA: TGCAGTGCTACCTCCAGACAGGGGCACTACAATGAGCAGTTCTTC.

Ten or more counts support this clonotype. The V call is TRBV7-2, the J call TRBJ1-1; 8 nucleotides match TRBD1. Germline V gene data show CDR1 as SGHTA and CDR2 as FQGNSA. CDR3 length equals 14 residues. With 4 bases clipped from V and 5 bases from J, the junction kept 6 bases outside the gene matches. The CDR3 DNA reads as TGTGCCAGCAGCTCAATCAACAGGGGGACTGAAGCTTTCTTT. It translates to CASSSINRGTEAFF.